The sequence of this TCR beta chain was determined in a study of blood T cells in healthy people across ages. Study-level points and caveats: Unsorted PBMCs prevented conclusive naive versus antigen-experienced comparison. There was a strong correlation between TCR beta diversity and naive T cell percentage.

About this clonotype: Its antigen is unknown.

A second about 6 to 11 cycle PCR used barcoded and J-beta primers. TCRdb used MiXCR to reprocess the 5' RACE reads, holding one entry per CDR3 protein. The data hold some 640,000 distinct CDR3 sequences, with approximately 49% observed a single time. The material sequenced was blood. The clonotype comes from a woman aged 60-70 years in good health.

This chain's CDR3 is CSASSGTHPYNEQFF. CDR3 sequence (DNA): TGCAGTGCTAGTTCGGGGACTCACCCCTACAATGAGCAGTTCTTC. The chain recombines TRBV20-1 with TRBJ2-1, with a tentative D call TRBD2 (6 bases). Trimming left V 3 bases short and J 2 bases short, with 14 bases between. CDR1 is DFQATT, CDR2 SNEGSKA, per germline (reference sequence). This CDR3 spans 15 amino acids.